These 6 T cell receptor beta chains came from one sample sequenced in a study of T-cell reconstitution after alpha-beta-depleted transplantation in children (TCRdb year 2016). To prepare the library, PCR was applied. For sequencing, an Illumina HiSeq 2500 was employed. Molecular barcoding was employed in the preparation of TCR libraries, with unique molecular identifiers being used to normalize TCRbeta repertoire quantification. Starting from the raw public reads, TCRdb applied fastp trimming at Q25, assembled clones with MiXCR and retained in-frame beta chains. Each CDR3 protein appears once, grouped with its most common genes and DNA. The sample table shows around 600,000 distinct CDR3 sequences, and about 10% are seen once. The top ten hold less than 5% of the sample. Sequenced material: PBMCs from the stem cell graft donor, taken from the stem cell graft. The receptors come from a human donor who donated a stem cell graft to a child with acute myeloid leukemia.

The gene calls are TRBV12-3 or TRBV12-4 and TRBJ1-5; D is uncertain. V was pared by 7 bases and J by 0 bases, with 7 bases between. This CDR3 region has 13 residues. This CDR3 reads CASIADSNQPQHF. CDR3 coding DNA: TGTGCCAGCATAGCGGATAGCAATCAGCCCCAGCATTTT.

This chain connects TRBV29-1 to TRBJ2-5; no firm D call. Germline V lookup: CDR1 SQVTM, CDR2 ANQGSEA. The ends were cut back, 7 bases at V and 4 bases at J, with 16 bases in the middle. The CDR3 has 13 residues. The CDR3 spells CSAADDRAETQYF. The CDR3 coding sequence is TGCAGCGCGGCGGACGATCGAGCAGAGACCCAGTACTTC.

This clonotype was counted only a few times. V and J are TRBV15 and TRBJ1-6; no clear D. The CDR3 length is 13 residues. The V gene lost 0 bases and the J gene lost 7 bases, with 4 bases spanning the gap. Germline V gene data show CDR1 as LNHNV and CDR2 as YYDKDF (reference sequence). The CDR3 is CATSRDLNSPLHF. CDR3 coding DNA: TGTGCCACCAGCAGAGATTTGAATTCACCCCTCCACTTT. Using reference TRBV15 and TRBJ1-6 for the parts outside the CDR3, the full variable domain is DAMVIQNPRYQVTQFGKPVTLSCSQTLNHNVMYWYQQKSSQAPKLLFHYYDKDFNNEADTPDNFQSRRPNTSFCFLDIRSPGLGDTAMYLCATSRDLNSPLHFGNGTRLTVT.

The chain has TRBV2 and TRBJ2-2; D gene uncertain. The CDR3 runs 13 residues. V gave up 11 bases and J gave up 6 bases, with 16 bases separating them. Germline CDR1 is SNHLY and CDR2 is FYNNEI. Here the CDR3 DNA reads TGTGCCGGCAAAGAAGCCCCCCCCGGGGAGCTGTTTTTT. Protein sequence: CAGKEAPPGELFF.

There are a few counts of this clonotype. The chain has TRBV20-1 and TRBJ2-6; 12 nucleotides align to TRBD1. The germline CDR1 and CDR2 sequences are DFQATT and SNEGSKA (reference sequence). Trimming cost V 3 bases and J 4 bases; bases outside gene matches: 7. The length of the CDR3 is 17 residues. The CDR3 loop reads CSARSGTGGSGANVLTF. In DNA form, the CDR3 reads TGCAGTGCTAGGTCCGGGACAGGGGGCTCCGGGGCCAACGTCCTGACTTTC.

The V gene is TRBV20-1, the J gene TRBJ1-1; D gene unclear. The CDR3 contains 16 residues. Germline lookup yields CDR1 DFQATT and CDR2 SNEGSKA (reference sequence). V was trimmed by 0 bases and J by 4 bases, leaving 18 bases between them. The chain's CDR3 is CSARDGRNLWGTEAFF. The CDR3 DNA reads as TGCAGTGCTAGAGATGGCAGGAATTTATGGGGCACTGAAGCTTTCTTT.